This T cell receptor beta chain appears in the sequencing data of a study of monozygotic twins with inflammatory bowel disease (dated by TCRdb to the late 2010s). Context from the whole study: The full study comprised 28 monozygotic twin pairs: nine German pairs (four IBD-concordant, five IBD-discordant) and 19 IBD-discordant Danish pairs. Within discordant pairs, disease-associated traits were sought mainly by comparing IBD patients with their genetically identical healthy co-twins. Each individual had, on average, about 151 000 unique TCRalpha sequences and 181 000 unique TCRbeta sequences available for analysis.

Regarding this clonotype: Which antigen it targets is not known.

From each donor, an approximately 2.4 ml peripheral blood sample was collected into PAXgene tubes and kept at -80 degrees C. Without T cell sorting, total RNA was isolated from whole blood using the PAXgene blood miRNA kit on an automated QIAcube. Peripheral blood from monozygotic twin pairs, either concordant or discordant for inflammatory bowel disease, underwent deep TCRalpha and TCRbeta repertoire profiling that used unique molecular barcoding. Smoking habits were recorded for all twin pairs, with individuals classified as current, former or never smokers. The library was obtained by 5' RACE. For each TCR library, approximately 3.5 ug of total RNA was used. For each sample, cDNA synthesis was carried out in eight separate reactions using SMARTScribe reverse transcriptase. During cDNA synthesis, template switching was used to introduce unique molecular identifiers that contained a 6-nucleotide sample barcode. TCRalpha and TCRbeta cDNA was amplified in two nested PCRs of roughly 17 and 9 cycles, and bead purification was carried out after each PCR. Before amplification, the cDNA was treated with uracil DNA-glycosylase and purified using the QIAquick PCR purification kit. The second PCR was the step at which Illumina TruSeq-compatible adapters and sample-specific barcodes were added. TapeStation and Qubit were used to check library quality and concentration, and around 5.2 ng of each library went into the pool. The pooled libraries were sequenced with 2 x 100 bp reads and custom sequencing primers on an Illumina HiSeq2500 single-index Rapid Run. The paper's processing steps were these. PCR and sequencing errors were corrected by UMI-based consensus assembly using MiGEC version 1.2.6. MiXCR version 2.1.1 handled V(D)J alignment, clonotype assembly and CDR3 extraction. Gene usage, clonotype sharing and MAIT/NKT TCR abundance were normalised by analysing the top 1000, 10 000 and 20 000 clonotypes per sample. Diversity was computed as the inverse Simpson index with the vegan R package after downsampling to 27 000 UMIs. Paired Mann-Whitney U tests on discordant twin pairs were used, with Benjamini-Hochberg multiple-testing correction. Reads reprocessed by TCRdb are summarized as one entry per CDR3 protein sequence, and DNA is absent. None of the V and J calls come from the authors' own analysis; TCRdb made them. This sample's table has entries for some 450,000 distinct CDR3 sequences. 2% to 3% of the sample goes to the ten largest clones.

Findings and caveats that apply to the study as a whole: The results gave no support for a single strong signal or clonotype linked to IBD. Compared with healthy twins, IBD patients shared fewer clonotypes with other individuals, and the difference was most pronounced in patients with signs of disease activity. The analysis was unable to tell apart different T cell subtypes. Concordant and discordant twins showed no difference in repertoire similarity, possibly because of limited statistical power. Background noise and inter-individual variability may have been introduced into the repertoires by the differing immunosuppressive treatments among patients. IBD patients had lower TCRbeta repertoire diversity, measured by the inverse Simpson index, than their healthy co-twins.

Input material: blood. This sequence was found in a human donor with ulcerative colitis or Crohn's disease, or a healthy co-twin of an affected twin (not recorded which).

The CDR3 loop reads CSARGSTITEAFF. Recombination linked TRBV20-1 to TRBJ1-1. The germline V gene (reference sequence) specifies DFQATT as CDR1 and SNEGSKA as CDR2. Measured from the cysteine to the phenylalanine, the CDR3 is 13 residues long. No DNA is recorded.